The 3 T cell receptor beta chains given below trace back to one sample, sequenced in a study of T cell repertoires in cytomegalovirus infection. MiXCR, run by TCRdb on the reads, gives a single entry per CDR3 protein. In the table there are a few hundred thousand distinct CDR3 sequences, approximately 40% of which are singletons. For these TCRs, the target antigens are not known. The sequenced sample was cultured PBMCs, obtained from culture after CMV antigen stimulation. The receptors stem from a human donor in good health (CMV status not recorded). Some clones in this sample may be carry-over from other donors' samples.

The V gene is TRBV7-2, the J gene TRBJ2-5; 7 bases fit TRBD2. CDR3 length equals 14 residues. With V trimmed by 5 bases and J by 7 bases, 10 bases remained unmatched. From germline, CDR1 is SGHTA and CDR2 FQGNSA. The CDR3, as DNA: TGTGCCAGCAGCCCACGCGGGGAGGGTACGACCCAGTACTTC. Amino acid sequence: CASSPRGEGTTQYF.

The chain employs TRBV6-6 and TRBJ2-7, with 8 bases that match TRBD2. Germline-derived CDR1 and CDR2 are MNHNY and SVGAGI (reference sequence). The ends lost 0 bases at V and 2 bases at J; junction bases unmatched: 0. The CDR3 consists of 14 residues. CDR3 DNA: TGTGCCAGCAGTTACTCGCGGGGGGCCTACGAGCAGTACTTC. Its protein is CASSYSRGAYEQYF.

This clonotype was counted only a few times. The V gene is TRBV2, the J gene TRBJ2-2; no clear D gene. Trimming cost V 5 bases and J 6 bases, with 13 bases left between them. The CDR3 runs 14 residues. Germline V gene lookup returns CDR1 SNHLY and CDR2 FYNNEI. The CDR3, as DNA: TGTGCCAGCAGTACCAGTGGGCGCCCCGGGGAGCTGTTTTTT. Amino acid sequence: CASSTSGRPGELFF.